This TCR beta chain is from a study of T cell repertoires in ileal Crohn's disease. Time point meaning: inflamed ileum from the surgical specimen. Eligibility required adulthood, ileal or ileocolonic Crohn's disease and indicated ileocolonic resection. CDR3 length equals 14 residues. V was shortened by 6 bases and J by 3 bases, with 17 bases between the two germline ends. Germline loops: CDR1 SQVTM, CDR2 ANQGSEA. Profiling relied on immunoSEQ multiplex PCR, and the TCRdb table lists in-frame clones only, not all of them. This table holds some 17,000 clones, about three quarters found once. This receptor was identified in an adult with Crohn's disease. The rearrangement joins TRBV29-1 to TRBJ1-1; D is perhaps TRBD1 (5 bases). The sequenced sample was ileal tissue. The CDR3 protein is CSVALGGTDTEAFF. The DNA of the CDR3 is TGCAGCGTCGCCCTGGGGGGAACGGACACTGAAGCTTTCTTT.